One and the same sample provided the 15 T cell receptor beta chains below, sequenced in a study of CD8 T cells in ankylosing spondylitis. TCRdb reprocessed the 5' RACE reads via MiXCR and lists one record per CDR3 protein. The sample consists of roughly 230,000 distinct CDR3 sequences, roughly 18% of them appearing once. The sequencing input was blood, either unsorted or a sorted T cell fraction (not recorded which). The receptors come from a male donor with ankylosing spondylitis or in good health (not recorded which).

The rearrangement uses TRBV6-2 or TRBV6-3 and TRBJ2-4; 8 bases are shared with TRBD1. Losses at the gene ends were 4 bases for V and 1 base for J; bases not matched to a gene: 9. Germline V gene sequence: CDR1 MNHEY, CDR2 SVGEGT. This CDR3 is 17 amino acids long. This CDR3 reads CASSFNLQGAAKNIQYF. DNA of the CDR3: TGTGCCAGCAGTTTCAACTTGCAGGGGGCGGCCAAAAACATTCAGTACTTC.

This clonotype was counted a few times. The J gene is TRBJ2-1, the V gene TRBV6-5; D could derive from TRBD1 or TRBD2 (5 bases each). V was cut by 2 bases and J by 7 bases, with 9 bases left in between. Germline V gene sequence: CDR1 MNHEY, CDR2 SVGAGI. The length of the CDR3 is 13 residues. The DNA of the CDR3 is TGTGCCAGCAGTTACGGGGGTGTGAATGAGCAGTTCTTC. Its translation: CASSYGGVNEQFF.

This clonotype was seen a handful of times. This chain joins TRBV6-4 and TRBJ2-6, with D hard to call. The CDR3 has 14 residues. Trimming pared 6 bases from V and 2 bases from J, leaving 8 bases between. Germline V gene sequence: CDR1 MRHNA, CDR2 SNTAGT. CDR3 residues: CASSDGTGANVLTF. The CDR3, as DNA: TGTGCCAGCAGCGACGGAACTGGGGCCAACGTCCTGACTTTC.

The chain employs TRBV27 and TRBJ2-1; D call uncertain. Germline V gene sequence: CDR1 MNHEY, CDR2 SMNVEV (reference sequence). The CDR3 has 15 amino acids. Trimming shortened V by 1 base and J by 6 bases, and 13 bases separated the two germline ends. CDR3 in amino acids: CASSLLGNFGNEQFF. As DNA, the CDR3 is TGTGCCAGCAGTTTATTGGGGAATTTTGGCAATGAGCAGTTCTTC.

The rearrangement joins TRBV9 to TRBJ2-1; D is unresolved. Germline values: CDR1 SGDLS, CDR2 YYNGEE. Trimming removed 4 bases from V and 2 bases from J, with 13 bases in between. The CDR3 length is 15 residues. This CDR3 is CASSSRRAAYNEQFF. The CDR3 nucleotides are TGTGCCAGCAGCTCCCGAAGGGCGGCCTACAATGAGCAGTTCTTC.

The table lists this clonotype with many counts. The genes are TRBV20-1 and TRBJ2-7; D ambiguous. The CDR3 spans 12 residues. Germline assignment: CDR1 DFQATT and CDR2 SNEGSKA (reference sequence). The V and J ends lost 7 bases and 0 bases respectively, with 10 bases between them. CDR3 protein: CSGSVASYEQYF. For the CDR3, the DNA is TGCAGTGGGTCGGTGGCCTCCTACGAGCAGTACTTC.

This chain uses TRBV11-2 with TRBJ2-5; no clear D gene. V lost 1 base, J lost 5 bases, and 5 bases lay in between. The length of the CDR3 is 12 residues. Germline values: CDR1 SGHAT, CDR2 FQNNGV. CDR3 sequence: CASSLVEETQYF. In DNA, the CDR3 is TGTGCCAGCAGCTTAGTGGAGGAGACCCAGTACTTC.

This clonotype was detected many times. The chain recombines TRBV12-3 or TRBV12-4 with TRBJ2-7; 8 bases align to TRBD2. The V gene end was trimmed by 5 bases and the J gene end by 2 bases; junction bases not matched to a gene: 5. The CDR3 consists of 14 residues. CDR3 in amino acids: CASSEVAGPYEQYF. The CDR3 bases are TGTGCCAGCAGTGAAGTAGCGGGGCCCTACGAGCAGTACTTC.

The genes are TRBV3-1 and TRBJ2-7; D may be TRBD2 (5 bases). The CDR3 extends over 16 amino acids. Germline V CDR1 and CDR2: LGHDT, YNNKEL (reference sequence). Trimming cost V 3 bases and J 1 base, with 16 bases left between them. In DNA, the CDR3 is TGTGCCAGCAGCCATTTAAGTAGCGTGTCATCCTACGAGCAGTACTTC. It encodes CASSHLSSVSSYEQYF.

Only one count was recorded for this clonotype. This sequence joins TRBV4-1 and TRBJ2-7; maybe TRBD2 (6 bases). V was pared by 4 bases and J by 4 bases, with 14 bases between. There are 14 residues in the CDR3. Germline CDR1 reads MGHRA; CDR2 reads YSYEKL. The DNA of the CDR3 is TGCGCCAGCAGCCCTACTGCGGGATGGTACGAGCAGTACTTC. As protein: CASSPTAGWYEQYF.

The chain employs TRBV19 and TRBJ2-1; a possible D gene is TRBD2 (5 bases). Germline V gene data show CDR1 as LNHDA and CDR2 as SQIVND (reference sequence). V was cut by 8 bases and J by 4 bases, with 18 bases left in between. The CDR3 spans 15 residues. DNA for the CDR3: TGTGCCAGTCACCCACGGCTAGCTCGGTACAATGAGCAGTTCTTC. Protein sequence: CASHPRLARYNEQFF. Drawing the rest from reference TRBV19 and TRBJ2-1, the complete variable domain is DGGITQSPKYLFRKEGQNVTLSCEQNLNHDAMYWYRQDPGQGLRLIYYSQIVNDFQKGDIAEGYSVSREKKESFPLTVTSAQKNPTAFYLCASHPRLARYNEQFFGPGTRLTVL.

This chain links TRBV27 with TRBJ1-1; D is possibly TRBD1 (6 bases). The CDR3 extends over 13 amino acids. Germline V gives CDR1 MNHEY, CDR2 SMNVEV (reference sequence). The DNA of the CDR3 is TGTGAGGCGCGGGGGCCCAAGAGGACTGAAGCTTTCTTT. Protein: CEARGPKRTEAFF.

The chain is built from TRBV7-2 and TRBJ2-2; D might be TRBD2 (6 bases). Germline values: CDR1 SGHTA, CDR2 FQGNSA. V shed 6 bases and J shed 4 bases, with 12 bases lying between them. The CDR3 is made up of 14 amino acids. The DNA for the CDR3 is TGTGCCAGCAGAATAGCGGACCTCACCGGGGAGCTGTTTTTT. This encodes CASRIADLTGELFF.

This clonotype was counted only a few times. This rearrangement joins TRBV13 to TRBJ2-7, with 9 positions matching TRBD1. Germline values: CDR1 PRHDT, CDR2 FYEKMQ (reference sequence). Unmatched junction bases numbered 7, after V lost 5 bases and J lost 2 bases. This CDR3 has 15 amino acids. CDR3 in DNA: TGTGCCAGCAGCCCCTCCGGGACAGGGACCTACGAGCAGTACTTC. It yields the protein CASSPSGTGTYEQYF.

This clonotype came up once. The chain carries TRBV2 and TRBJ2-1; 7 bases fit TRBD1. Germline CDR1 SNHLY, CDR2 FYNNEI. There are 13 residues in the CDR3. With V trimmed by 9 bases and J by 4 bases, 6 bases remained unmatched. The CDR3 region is CARTGTEYNEQFF. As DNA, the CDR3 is TGTGCCAGAACCGGGACAGAGTACAATGAGCAGTTCTTC.